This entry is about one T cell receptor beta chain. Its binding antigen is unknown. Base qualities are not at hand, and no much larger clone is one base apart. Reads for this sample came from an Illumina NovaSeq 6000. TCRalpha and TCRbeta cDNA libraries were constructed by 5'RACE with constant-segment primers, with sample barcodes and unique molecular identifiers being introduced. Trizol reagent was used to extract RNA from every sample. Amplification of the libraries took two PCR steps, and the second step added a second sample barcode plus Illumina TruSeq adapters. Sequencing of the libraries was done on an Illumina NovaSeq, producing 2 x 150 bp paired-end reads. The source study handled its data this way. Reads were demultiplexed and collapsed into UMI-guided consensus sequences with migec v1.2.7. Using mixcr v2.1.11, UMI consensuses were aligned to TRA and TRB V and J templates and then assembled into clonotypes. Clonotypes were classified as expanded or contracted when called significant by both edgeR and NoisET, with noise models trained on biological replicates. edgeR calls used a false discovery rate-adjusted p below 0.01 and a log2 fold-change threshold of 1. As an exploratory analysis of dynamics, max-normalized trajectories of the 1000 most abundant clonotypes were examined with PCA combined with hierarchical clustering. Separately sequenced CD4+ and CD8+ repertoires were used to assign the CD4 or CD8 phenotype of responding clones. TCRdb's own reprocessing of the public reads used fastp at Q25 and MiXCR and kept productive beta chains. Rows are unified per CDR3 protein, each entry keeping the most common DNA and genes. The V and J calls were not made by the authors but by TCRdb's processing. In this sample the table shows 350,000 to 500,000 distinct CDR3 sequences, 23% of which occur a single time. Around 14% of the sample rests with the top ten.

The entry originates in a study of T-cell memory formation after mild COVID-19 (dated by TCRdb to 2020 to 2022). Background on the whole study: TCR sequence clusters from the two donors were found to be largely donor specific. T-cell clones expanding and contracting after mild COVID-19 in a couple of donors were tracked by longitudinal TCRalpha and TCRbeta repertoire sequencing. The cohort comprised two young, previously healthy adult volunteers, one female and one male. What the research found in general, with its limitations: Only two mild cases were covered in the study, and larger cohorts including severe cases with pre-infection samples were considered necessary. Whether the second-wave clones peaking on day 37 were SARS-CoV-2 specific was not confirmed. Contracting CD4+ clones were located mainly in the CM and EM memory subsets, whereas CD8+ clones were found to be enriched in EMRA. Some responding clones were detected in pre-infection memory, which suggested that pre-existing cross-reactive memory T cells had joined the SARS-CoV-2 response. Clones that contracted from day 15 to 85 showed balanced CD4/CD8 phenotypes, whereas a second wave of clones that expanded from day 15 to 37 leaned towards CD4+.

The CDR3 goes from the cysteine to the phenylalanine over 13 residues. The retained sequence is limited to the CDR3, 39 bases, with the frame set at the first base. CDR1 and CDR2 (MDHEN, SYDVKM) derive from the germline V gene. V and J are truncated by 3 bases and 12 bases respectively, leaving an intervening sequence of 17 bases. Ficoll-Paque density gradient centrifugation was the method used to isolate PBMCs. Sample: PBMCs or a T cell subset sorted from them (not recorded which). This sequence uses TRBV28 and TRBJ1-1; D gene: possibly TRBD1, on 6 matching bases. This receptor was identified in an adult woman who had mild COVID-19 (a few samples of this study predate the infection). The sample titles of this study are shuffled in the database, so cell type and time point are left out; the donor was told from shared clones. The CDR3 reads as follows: CASSLVGTGKSFF. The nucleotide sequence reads TGTGCCAGCAGTTTGGTCGGTACAGGGAAATCTTTCTTT.